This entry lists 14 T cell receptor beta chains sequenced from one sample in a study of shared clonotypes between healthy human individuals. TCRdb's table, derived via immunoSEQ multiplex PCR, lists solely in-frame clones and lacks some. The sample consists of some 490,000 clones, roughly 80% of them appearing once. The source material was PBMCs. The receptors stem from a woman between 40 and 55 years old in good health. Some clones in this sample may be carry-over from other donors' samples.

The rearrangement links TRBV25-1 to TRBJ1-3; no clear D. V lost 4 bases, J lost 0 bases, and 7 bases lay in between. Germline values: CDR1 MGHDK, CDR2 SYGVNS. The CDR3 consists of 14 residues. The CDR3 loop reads CASSVDHSGNTIYF. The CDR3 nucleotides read TGTGCCAGCAGTGTGGACCACTCTGGAAACACCATATATTTT.

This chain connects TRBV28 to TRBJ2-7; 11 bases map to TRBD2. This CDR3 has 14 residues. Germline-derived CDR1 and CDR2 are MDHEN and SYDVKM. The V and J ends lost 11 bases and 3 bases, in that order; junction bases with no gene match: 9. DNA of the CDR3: TGTGCCTCCCGGCTAGCGGGAGGAAGCTACGAGCAGTACTTC. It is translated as CASRLAGGSYEQYF.

This CDR3 reads CSDDRAYGYTF. The DNA of the CDR3 is TGCAGCGACGACAGGGCCTATGGCTACACCTTC. V and J are TRBV20-1 and TRBJ1-2; TRBD1 matches 7 bases. There are 11 residues in the CDR3. Germline V gene data show CDR1 as DFQATT and CDR2 as SNEGSKA (reference sequence).

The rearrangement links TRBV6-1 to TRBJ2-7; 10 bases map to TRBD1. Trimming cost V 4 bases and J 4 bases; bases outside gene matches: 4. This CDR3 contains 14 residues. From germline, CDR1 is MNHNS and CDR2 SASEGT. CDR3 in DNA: TGTGCCAGCAGTGTACCGGGACAGGGGTACGAGCAGTACTTC. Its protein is CASSVPGQGYEQYF.

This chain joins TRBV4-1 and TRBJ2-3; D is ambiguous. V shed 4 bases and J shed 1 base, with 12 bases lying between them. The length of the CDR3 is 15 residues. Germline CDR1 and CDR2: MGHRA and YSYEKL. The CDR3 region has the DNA TGCGCCAGCAGCCCCCGGGCCCAGGGCACAGATACGCAGTATTTT. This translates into CASSPRAQGTDTQYF.

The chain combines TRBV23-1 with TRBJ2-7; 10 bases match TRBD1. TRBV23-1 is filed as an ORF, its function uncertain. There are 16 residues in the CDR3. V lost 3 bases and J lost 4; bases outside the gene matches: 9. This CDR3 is CASSHFGRDRGYEQYF. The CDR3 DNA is TGCGCCAGCAGTCATTTCGGGCGGGACAGGGGTTACGAGCAGTACTTC.

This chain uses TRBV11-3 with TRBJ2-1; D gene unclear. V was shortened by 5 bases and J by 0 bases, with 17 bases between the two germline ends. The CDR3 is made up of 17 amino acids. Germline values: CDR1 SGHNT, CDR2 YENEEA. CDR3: CASSPLVSHSSYNEQFF. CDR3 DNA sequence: TGTGCCAGCAGCCCCCTAGTGTCTCATAGCTCCTACAATGAGCAGTTCTTC.

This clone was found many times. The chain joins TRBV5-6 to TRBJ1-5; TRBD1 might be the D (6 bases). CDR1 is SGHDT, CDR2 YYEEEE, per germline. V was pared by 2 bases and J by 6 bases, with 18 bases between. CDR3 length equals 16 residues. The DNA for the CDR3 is TGTGCCAGCAGCTTCACCGGCGCAGGGGTTATTCAGCCCCAGCATTTT. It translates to CASSFTGAGVIQPQHF.

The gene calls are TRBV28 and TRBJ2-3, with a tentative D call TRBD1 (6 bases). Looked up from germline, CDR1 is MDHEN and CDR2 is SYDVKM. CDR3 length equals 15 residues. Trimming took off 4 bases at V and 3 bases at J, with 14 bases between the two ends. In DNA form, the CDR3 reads TGTGCCAGCAGTTCCATTGGACAGAATACAGATACGCAGTATTTT. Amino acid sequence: CASSSIGQNTDTQYF.

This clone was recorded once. The CDR3 loop is CASSLGTVSREQYF. CDR3 nucleotides: TGTGCCAGCAGTTTGGGTACAGTCAGTCGAGAGCAGTACTTC. J is TRBJ2-7 and V is TRBV27, with no clear D. In germline, CDR1 is MNHEY, CDR2 SMNVEV (reference sequence). Trimming left V 3 bases short and J 7 bases short, with 16 bases between. This CDR3 has 14 amino acids.

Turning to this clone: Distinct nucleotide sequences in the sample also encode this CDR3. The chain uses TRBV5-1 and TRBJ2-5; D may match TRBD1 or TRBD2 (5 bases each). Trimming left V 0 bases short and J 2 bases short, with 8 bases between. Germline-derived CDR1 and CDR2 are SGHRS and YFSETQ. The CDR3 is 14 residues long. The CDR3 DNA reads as TGCGCCAGCAGCTTGGGGGGGAGTCAAGAGACCCAGTACTTC. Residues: CASSLGGSQETQYF.

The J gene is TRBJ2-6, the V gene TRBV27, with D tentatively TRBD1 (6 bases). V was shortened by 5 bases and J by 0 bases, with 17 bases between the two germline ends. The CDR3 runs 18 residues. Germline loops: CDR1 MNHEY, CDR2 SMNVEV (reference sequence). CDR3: CASSPMGHAFSGANVLTF. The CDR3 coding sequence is TGTGCCAGCAGTCCTATGGGACACGCCTTCTCTGGGGCCAACGTCCTGACTTTC.

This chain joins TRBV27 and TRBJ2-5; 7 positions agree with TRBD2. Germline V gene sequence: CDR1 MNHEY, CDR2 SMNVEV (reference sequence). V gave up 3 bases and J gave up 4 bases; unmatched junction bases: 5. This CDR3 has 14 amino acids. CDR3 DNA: TGTGCCAGCAGTTTTCTTTCGGGGGGAGAGACCCAGTACTTC. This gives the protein CASSFLSGGETQYF.

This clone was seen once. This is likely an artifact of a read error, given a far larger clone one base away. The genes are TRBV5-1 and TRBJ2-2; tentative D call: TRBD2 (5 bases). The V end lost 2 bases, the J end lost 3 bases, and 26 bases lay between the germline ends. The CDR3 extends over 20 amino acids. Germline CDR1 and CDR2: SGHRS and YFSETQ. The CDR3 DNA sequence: TGCGCCAGCAGCTTAAATCCGACCACGACGTGGGGAGTTGACACCGGGGAGCTGTTTTTT. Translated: CASSLNPTTTWGVDTGELFF.